This TCR beta chain was recorded in a study of low-dose radiotherapy and immunotherapy resistance in tumors. Study context: With fractions of 0.5 Gy given every 2 weeks, Cohort 1 accumulated a total of 6.5 Gy. Each patient was administered nivolumab intravenously at 240 mg, which was a flat dose, every two weeks, along with intravenous ipilimumab at 1 mg/kg every six weeks. Across 26 weeks, 13 Gy in total went to Cohort 2, delivered as 1 Gy per fraction every two weeks.

Germline lookup yields CDR1 DFQATT and CDR2 SNEGSKA (reference sequence). The length of the CDR3 is 14 residues. V lost 3 bases and J lost 5, with 16 bases in between. Priming of first-strand cDNA relied on TRAV- and TRBV-specific primers (covering alpha and beta chains). The authors amplified TCRs for 20 to 25 PCR cycles with a constant-region primer and a V-primer adapter. TCRdb independently ran MiXCR on the reads; one entry per CDR3 protein. The sample lists some 60,000 distinct CDR3 sequences, more than 25% occurring once. The time point: before trial treatment. This clonotype has ten or more counts.

This chain joins TRBV20-1 and TRBJ1-2, with a tentative D call TRBD1 (5 bases). This clonotype was sampled from a male donor with rectosigmoid adenocarcinoma. This specimen consisted of PBMCs, obtained before treatment. DNA for the CDR3: TGCAGTGCTAGTGGGGACCTACTTTCATATGGCTACACCTTC. Protein sequence: CSASGDLLSYGYTF.